This entry features one T cell receptor (beta chain) sequence. Its antigen is not identified. The read is 3 residues too short to cover the CDR3 end, so that end is filled in from the germline J gene. The data were taken from a study of T cells in women clearing cervical HPV infection. The wider study: For cases, blood was sampled a median approximately 150 days after lesion detection, interquartile range roughly 80 to 230 days.

Only in-frame clones appear in the TCRdb table, and some are missing; sequencing was by immunoSEQ multiplex PCR. This sample contains 30,000 to 35,000 clones. The germline V gene encodes CDR1 MNHEY and CDR2 SVGEGT. The trim removed 2 bases at V and 0 bases at J, leaving 2 bases unmatched. CDR3 length: 15 residues. General study results and limits: Each sample's T-cell count was unknown, possibly confounding richness.

Sequenced sample: blood buffy coat. The sequence was collected from a woman between 18 and 70 years old with a cervical HPV16 infection that either progressed to CIN3+ or cleared (not recorded which). The chain carries TRBV6-2 or TRBV6-3 and TRBJ2-3, with TRBD1 matching over 7 bases. CDR3 DNA (partial): TGTGCCAGCAGTTACGGGACAGAAAGCACAGATACG. It is translated as CASSYGTESTDT. The whole CDR3 sequence is CASSYGTESTDTQYF.